Listed below are T cell receptor beta chains from one sample, sequenced in a study of metastatic and nonmetastatic thyroid tumors. TCRdb re-processed the PCR reads through MiXCR. The sample has about 4,600 clones; roughly 20% are singletons. The sequenced sample was adjacent normal tissue. These receptors originate from a male donor with papillary thyroid cancer or a benign thyroid nodule (not recorded which). Some clones in this sample may be carry-over from other donors' samples. CDR3s include the opening cysteine and the closing phenylalanine or tryptophan. D genes are given only for firm matches. Size tells how often a clone was seen (once, few, many) or the class of an expanded clone, and some rows leave it out.

j_gene,v_gene,d_gene,abundance,CDR3aa,CDR3nt
TRBJ1-1,TRBV5-8,-,-,CASSLRQVAFF,TGTGCCAGCAGCTTGCGACAGGTGGCTTTCTTT
TRBJ1-6,TRBV6-1,-,many,CASNYEVNSPLHF,TGTGCCAGCAATTATGAGGTGAATTCACCCCTCCACTTT
TRBJ2-7,TRBV14,-,few,CASSQGGYEQYF,TGTGCCAGCAGCCAAGGAGGATACGAGCAGTACTTC
TRBJ1-5,TRBV6-1,TRBD1,few,CASSRAGTGPNQPQHF,TGTGCCAGCAGCCGCGCCGGGACAGGGCCCAATCAGCCCCAGCATTTT
TRBJ2-7,TRBV10-3,-,-,CAISASAGISYEQYF,TGTGCCATCAGCGCAAGCGCAGGAATCTCCTACGAGCAGTACTTC
TRBJ2-7,TRBV27,TRBD1,few,CASSRQGATYEQYF,TGTGCCAGCAGTCGACAGGGGGCCACCTACGAGCAGTACTTC
TRBJ1-5,TRBV7-2,-,large,CASSSELKPQHF,TGTGCCAGCAGCTCCGAACTGAAGCCCCAGCATTTT
TRBJ1-2,TRBV11-2,-,medium-sized,CASSSSSGGGYGYTF,TGTGCCAGCAGTTCCTCAAGCGGGGGGGGCTATGGCTACACCTTC
TRBJ2-1,TRBV10-3,TRBD1,-,CAIRGGTGAYNEQFF,TGTGCCATCAGGGGAGGGACAGGGGCCTACAATGAGCAGTTCTTC
TRBJ2-2,TRBV4-2,-,once,CASSQVGDLAGELFF,TGTGCCAGCAGCCAAGTGGGGGATCTCGCCGGGGAGCTGTTTTTT
TRBJ2-5,TRBV5-6,-,many,CASTLAGSPVETQYF,TGTGCCAGCACTCTGGCAGGGTCGCCGGTGGAGACCCAGTACTTC
TRBJ2-2,TRBV27,-,few,CASSLSHGELFF,TGTGCCAGCAGTTTATCGCACGGGGAGCTGTTTTTT
TRBJ2-5,TRBV2,TRBD2,few,CASSASGGGETQYF,TGTGCCAGCAGTGCTAGCGGGGGAGGAGAGACCCAGTACTTC
TRBJ1-2,TRBV20-1,TRBD1,once,CSVPIRDRYGYTF,TGCAGTGTTCCCATCCGGGACAGATATGGCTACACCTTC
TRBJ1-2,TRBV28,-,-,CASSLWGGLGGYYGYTF,TGTGCCAGCAGTTTATGGGGAGGGCTAGGAGGGTACTATGGCTACACCTTC
TRBJ1-6,TRBV5-4,-,many,CASSSSRESSYNSPLHF,TGTGCCAGCAGCTCCTCCAGGGAGAGCTCCTATAATTCACCCCTCCACTTT
TRBJ2-7,TRBV2,TRBD2,-,CASSEGLAGLPYEQYF,TGTGCCAGCAGTGAAGGGCTAGCGGGTCTTCCCTACGAGCAGTACTTC
TRBJ2-3,TRBV28,TRBD2,few,CASSSLAGAVDTQYF,TGTGCCAGCAGTTCTTTAGCGGGAGCGGTTGATACGCAGTATTTT
TRBJ1-2,TRBV28,TRBD1,few,CASTAGTGGEGYTF,TGTGCCAGCACTGCTGGGACAGGGGGCGAGGGCTACACCTTC
TRBJ1-1,TRBV19,-,-,CASSIGLSTEAFF,TGTGCCAGTAGTATAGGGCTCTCCACTGAAGCTTTCTTT
TRBJ2-5,TRBV10-3,-,medium-sized,CATCTPPQETQYF,TGTGCCACCTGTACCCCGCCTCAAGAGACCCAGTACTTC
TRBJ1-1,TRBV28,-,-,CASSLTRAEAFF,TGTGCCAGCAGTCTGACCCGGGCTGAAGCTTTCTTT
TRBJ2-5,TRBV11-1,-,once,CASRSQGVETQYF,TGTGCCAGCAGATCACAGGGTGTGGAGACCCAGTACTTC
TRBJ2-3,TRBV6-1,-,-,CASRRSLQADTQYF,TGTGCCAGCAGAAGGAGTCTTCAGGCAGATACGCAGTATTTT
TRBJ1-2,TRBV5-1,-,-,CASSLAGGGADFGGYTF,TGCGCCAGCAGCTTGGCCGGGGGCGGAGCCGACTTCGGTGGCTACACCTTC
TRBJ2-7,TRBV20-1,TRBD2,many,CSATGGTGGFYEQYF,TGCAGTGCTACCGGGGGGACGGGGGGATTCTACGAGCAGTACTTC
TRBJ2-1,TRBV6-2/TRBV6-3,-,few,CASSYDYYNEQFF,TGTGCCAGCAGTTACGACTACTACAATGAGCAGTTCTTC
TRBJ2-7,TRBV30,TRBD2,few,CALLGAGGYEQYF,TGTGCCCTCCTGGGGGCGGGGGGGTACGAGCAGTACTTC
TRBJ1-2,TRBV3-1,-,-,CASSLQQGSQYGYTF,TGTGCCAGCAGCCTCCAACAGGGTTCTCAGTATGGCTACACCTTC
TRBJ2-4,TRBV6-1,-,-,CASSENRETKNIQYF,TGTGCCAGCAGTGAAAACAGGGAGACCAAAAACATTCAGTACTTC
TRBJ1-2,TRBV28,TRBD1,many,CASSQGVRGYTF,TGTGCCAGCAGTCAGGGGGTACGGGGCTACACCTTC
TRBJ2-5,TRBV20-1,TRBD2,medium-sized,CSARDTSSGGTQETQYF,TGCAGTGCTAGAGATACGTCTAGCGGGGGGACCCAAGAGACCCAGTACTTC
TRBJ1-2,TRBV6-1,TRBD1,few,CASSRTGGGYTF,TGTGCCAGCAGTCGGACAGGGGGTGGCTACACCTTC
TRBJ2-1,TRBV29-1,-,few,CSVSKRTASSYNEQFF,TGCAGCGTCTCGAAAAGGACAGCGAGCTCCTACAATGAGCAGTTCTTC
TRBJ2-7,TRBV20-1,-,-,CSARTQPSYEQYF,TGCAGTGCTAGAACCCAGCCATCCTACGAGCAGTACTTC
TRBJ2-3,TRBV11-1,-,-,CASSLGPDARDTQYF,TGTGCCAGCAGCTTAGGGCCGGATGCGAGGGATACGCAGTATTTT
TRBJ2-1,TRBV7-3,-,few,CASSFSGNEQFF,TGTGCCAGCAGCTTTAGCGGCAATGAGCAGTTCTTC
TRBJ2-3,TRBV10-3,TRBD2,-,CAISVAGGTDTQYF,TGTGCCATCAGTGTAGCGGGAGGCACAGATACGCAGTATTTT
TRBJ2-1,TRBV28,-,few,CASSLYPPGSHEQFF,TGTGCCAGCAGTTTATACCCCCCAGGATCCCATGAGCAGTTCTTC
TRBJ2-3,TRBV27,-,few,CASSWALTDTQYF,TGTGCCAGCAGTTGGGCGCTCACAGATACGCAGTATTTT
TRBJ2-4,TRBV7-2,TRBD2,-,CASSLNVGGRENIQYF,TGTGCCAGCAGCTTAAATGTAGGCGGGAGGGAAAACATTCAGTACTTC
TRBJ1-2,TRBV6-5,TRBD1,large,CASSYPNSGQGVNYGYTF,TGTGCCAGCAGTTACCCCAACTCGGGACAGGGAGTGAACTATGGCTACACCTTC
TRBJ2-3,TRBV11-3,TRBD1,few,CASSGQGTDTQYF,TGTGCCAGCAGCGGACAGGGGACAGATACGCAGTATTTT
TRBJ1-1,TRBV6-1,-,-,CASRAQGCNTEAFF,TGTGCCAGCAGGGCACAGGGTTGTAACACTGAAGCTTTCTTT
TRBJ1-2,TRBV7-2,-,few,CASSLGVAGYGYTF,TGTGCCAGCAGCTTAGGGGTCGCAGGCTATGGCTACACCTTC
TRBJ2-1,TRBV5-1,-,-,CASSTYNEQFF,TGCGCCAGCAGCACTTACAATGAGCAGTTCTTC
TRBJ2-7,TRBV19,TRBD1,-,CASSIGDSYYEQYF,TGTGCCAGTAGTATAGGGGACAGCTACTACGAGCAGTACTTC
TRBJ2-5,TRBV11-3,TRBD2,many,CASSPTSGLAGGPRETQYF,TGTGCCAGCAGCCCGACGTCAGGGCTAGCGGGGGGGCCTCGGGAGACCCAGTACTTC
TRBJ2-5,TRBV27,TRBD2,few,CASSTGTSAKETQYF,TGTGCCAGCAGTACGGGGACTAGCGCCAAAGAGACCCAGTACTTC
TRBJ2-7,TRBV20-1,-,few,CSASGGAGAGVYEQYF,TGCAGTGCTAGTGGGGGAGCTGGGGCAGGGGTCTACGAGCAGTACTTC
TRBJ2-7,TRBV20-1,-,-,CSARAATYEQYF,TGCAGTGCTAGAGCCGCCACTTACGAGCAGTACTTC
TRBJ1-3,TRBV7-8,-,-,CASSSDRLEGDGNTIYF,TGTGCCAGCAGCTCTGACAGGTTGGAGGGGGATGGAAACACCATATATTTT
TRBJ1-5,TRBV19,-,-,CASRGSGGGQPQHF,TGTGCCAGTAGGGGATCGGGGGGCGGGCAGCCCCAGCATTTT
TRBJ2-7,TRBV7-2,TRBD2,few,CASSLVAGAYEQYF,TGTGCCAGCAGCTTAGTAGCGGGGGCGTACGAGCAGTACTTC
TRBJ2-5,TRBV11-3,-,medium-sized,CASSLAPRETQYF,TGTGCCAGCAGCTTAGCCCCGAGGGAGACCCAGTACTTC
TRBJ2-5,TRBV25-1,TRBD1,medium-sized,CASRGQGKETQYF,TGTGCCAGCAGAGGACAGGGAAAAGAGACCCAGTACTTC
TRBJ2-7,TRBV5-1,TRBD2,-,CASSLGGLAGVGEQYF,TGCGCCAGCAGCTTGGGAGGGCTAGCGGGAGTAGGAGAGCAGTACTTC
TRBJ2-7,TRBV18,TRBD1,-,CASSSGQGAGEQYF,TGTGCCAGCTCATCGGGACAGGGGGCAGGCGAGCAGTACTTC
TRBJ1-1,TRBV5-5,TRBD1,-,CASSPGDRGVNTEAFF,TGTGCCAGCAGCCCCGGGGACAGGGGGGTGAACACTGAAGCTTTCTTT